This T cell receptor beta chain originates from a study of vaccination and CD4 T cells after COVID-19. Time point noted: late sampling 161 to 241 days after vaccination in a few convalescent patients. As to treatment: roughly 11-day PBMC culture with coronavirus spike peptide pools or control peptides (ViraFEST assay). This clonotype has just one count. Antigen unknown. Cultured CD4+ T cell DNA was sequenced using the Oncomine TCR Beta short-read assay. TCRdb re-called the PCR reads with MiXCR, one entry per CDR3 protein. The sample carries 15,000 to 20,000 distinct CDR3 sequences, around 48% recorded once. Specimen: CD4+ T cells from blood, cultured in vitro, collected about 7 months after SARS-CoV-2 vaccination. This TCR derives from a human donor who had recovered from COVID-19.

CDR3 residues: CASSEAIGHYSNQPQHF. The CDR3 bases are TGTGCCAGCAGTGAAGCAATCGGACACTATAGCAATCAGCCCCAGCATTTT. This sequence joins TRBV6-1 and TRBJ1-5, with D tentatively TRBD1 (5 bases). Trimming removed 0 bases from V and 0 bases from J, with 12 bases in between. This CDR3 spans 17 amino acids. CDR1 and CDR2 from the germline V gene are MNHNS and SASEGT.